These 25 T cell receptor beta chains originate from one sample sequenced in a study of CD8 T cells in ankylosing spondylitis. Using its own MiXCR run on the 5' RACE reads, TCRdb lists one record per CDR3 protein. The sample contains about 250,000 distinct CDR3 sequences, roughly 32% of which appear only once. Material: blood, either unsorted or a sorted T cell fraction (not recorded which). The receptors were sampled from a male donor with ankylosing spondylitis or in good health (not recorded which).

The chain recombines TRBV6-5 with TRBJ2-5, with D possibly matching TRBD1 (5 bases). Germline CDR1 MNHEY, CDR2 SVGAGI. Between the trimmed V and J ends, which lost 0 bases and 4 bases, there was a span of 9 bases. The CDR3 has 14 residues. CDR3 in amino acids: CASSYSDTGETQYF. CDR3 DNA sequence: TGTGCCAGCAGTTACTCGGACACGGGAGAGACCCAGTACTTC.

This clonotype was seen repeatedly, ten times or more. The V and J genes are TRBV10-3 and TRBJ2-5; D is perhaps TRBD1 or TRBD2 (6 bases each). Germline values: CDR1 ENHRY, CDR2 SYGVKD. This CDR3 has 17 residues. V was clipped by 6 bases and J by 0 bases, with 20 bases between them. CDR3: CAISPGARGHYQETQYF. As DNA, the CDR3 is TGTGCCATCAGCCCGGGGGCCAGGGGCCACTACCAAGAGACCCAGTACTTC.

The table lists this clonotype with a few counts. V usage is TRBV4-2 and J usage is TRBJ2-7; D gene uncertain. The V gene's germline CDR1 is LGHNA and CDR2 YNFKEQ. This CDR3 region has 14 residues. Trimming stripped 0 bases from V and 5 bases from J, with 11 bases between. The CDR3 reads CASSQDIFVNEQYF. The CDR3 nucleotides read TGTGCCAGCAGCCAAGATATCTTTGTGAACGAGCAGTACTTC.

The chain links TRBV9 to TRBJ2-3; TRBD2 might be the D (7 bases). CDR1 is SGDLS, CDR2 YYNGEE, per germline. Trimming left V 3 bases short and J 0 bases short, with 14 bases between. The CDR3 length is 16 residues. The CDR3 sequence is CASSAGGGGSTDTQYF. DNA of the CDR3: TGTGCCAGCAGCGCAGGAGGGGGGGGGAGCACAGATACGCAGTATTTT. Together with reference TRBV9 and TRBJ2-3, the CDR3 gives the full variable domain: DSGVTQTPKHLITATGQRVTLRCSPRSGDLSVYWYQQSLDQGLQFLIQYYNGEERAKGNILERFSAQQFPDLHSELNLSSLELGDSALYFCASSAGGGGSTDTQYFGPGTRLTVL.

The V call is TRBV20-1, the J call TRBJ2-3; 12 bases agree with TRBD2. The CDR3 covers 18 residues. The germline gives CDR1 DFQATT, CDR2 SNEGSKA (reference sequence). J lost 3 bases, V lost 3 bases, and 13 bases had no gene match. This CDR3 is CSARPLTSGGQTTDTQYF. CDR3 sequence (DNA): TGCAGTGCTAGGCCGCTGACTAGCGGGGGCCAAACGACAGATACGCAGTATTTT.

In its sample, this clonotype was seen a few times. The chain has TRBV25-1 and TRBJ1-2; D remains ambiguous. V lost 5 bases to trimming and J lost 6 bases, with 19 bases between them. This CDR3 has 15 amino acids. CDR1 is MGHDK, CDR2 SYGVNS, per germline. CDR3 sequence reads: CASSPFQGFRDGYTF. The CDR3 region has the DNA TGTGCCAGCAGTCCATTCCAAGGGTTTAGGGATGGCTACACCTTC.

The V call is TRBV29-1, the J call TRBJ2-1; 7 bases map to TRBD2. CDR3 length: 13 amino acids. Losses at the gene ends were 5 bases for V and 4 bases for J; bases not matched to a gene: 5. The germline V gene has CDR1 SQVTM and CDR2 ANQGSEA. The CDR3 loop reads CSVRGERYNEQFF. The CDR3 region has the DNA TGCAGCGTTCGGGGGGAAAGGTACAATGAGCAGTTCTTC.

A few counts support this clonotype. V gene TRBV20-1 combines with J gene TRBJ2-5; 13 bases are a match to TRBD2. This CDR3 has 12 amino acids. CDR1 and CDR2 (germline): DFQATT, SNEGSKA (reference sequence). CDR3: CSGLAGAETQYF. CDR3 bases: TGCAGCGGACTAGCGGGGGCAGAGACCCAGTACTTC.

The chain uses TRBV12-3 or TRBV12-4 and TRBJ1-6; no firm D call. This CDR3 spans 12 amino acids. Trimming took 10 bases from V and 7 from J, leaving 11 bases between them. The CDR3: CATAPGNSPLHF. Here the CDR3 DNA reads TGTGCCACCGCGCCCGGGAATTCACCCCTCCACTTT.

There are a few counts of this clonotype. The CDR3 DNA follows: TGTGCCAGCAGGCACTCTAGGGGTGGGGAGCAGTACTTC. Its translation: CASRHSRGGEQYF. The chain recombines TRBV6-6 with TRBJ2-7, with D tentatively TRBD1 (5 bases). The CDR3 has 13 amino acids. CDR1 is MNHNY, CDR2 SVGAGI, per germline (reference sequence). V was clipped by 6 bases and J by 7 bases, with 16 bases between them.

The gene calls are TRBV10-3 and TRBJ2-3; D could derive from TRBD1 or TRBD2 (6 bases each). V gave up 11 bases and J gave up 5 bases, with 11 bases separating them. This CDR3 spans 11 amino acids. From germline, CDR1 is ENHRY and CDR2 SYGVKD. The CDR3: CAAEGGDTQYF. CDR3 coding DNA: TGTGCCGCAGAGGGGGGAGATACGCAGTATTTT.

The chain carries TRBV2 and TRBJ2-3; D gene uncertain. V was clipped by 7 bases and J by 3 bases, with 11 bases between them. This CDR3 has 13 amino acids. The germline CDR1 and CDR2 sequences are SNHLY and FYNNEI. The CDR3 reads CASKIGSTDTQYF. The CDR3 nucleotides are TGTGCCAGCAAGATAGGTTCTACAGATACGCAGTATTTT.

The genes are TRBV5-1 and TRBJ2-1; TRBD1 aligns across 7 bases. This CDR3 is 15 amino acids long. V lost 0 bases to trimming and J lost 5 bases; unmatched junction nucleotides: 5. The germline CDR1 and CDR2 sequences are SGHRS and YFSETQ. The CDR3 protein is CASSLALGGHNEQFF. CDR3 nucleotide sequence: TGCGCCAGCAGCTTGGCCTTAGGGGGCCACAATGAGCAGTTCTTC.

This clonotype showed up just once. The gene calls are TRBV12-3 or TRBV12-4 and TRBJ2-5; D possibly corresponds to TRBD2 (5 bases). The CDR3 contains 14 residues. Trimming shortened V by 7 bases and J by 3 bases, and 15 bases separated the two germline ends. The CDR3 coding sequence is TGTGCCAGCATGCAGACGGGGAGCGAAGAGACCCAGTACTTC. The encoded protein is CASMQTGSEETQYF.

The chain joins TRBV15 to TRBJ2-3, with TRBD2 as a possible D gene (5 bases). V was clipped by 1 base and J by 5 bases, with 7 bases between them. The CDR3 is 13 amino acids. In germline, CDR1 is LNHNV, CDR2 YYDKDF (reference sequence). As DNA, the CDR3 is TGTGCCACCAGCAGAGTACGGGGAGATACGCAGTATTTT. Amino acid sequence: CATSRVRGDTQYF.

The chain joins TRBV6-5 to TRBJ2-5; no clear D gene. The V end was cut by 0 bases, the J end by 5 bases, with 16 bases between. Germline V CDR1 and CDR2: MNHEY, SVGAGI. The CDR3 is 16 amino acids. CDR3 loop: CASSYSSRHPGETQYF. Written as DNA, the CDR3 is TGTGCCAGCAGTTACTCGAGTCGACACCCTGGGGAGACCCAGTACTTC.

There are a few counts of this clonotype. The chain is built from TRBV5-1 and TRBJ1-1; a possible D gene is TRBD1 (5 bases). V lost 6 bases and J 2 bases, leaving 11 bases between the germline ends. Germline lookup yields CDR1 SGHRS and CDR2 YFSETQ. CDR3 length equals 13 residues. The CDR3 bases are TGCGCCAGCACAGGGAACATCAACACTGAAGCTTTCTTT. Residues: CASTGNINTEAFF.

In its sample, this clonotype was seen a few times. This chain connects TRBV20-1 to TRBJ2-1, with TRBD1 as a possible D gene (5 bases). V was shortened by 6 bases and J by 9 bases, with 12 bases between the two germline ends. The CDR3 contains 11 residues. Germline-derived CDR1 and CDR2 are DFQATT and SNEGSKA (reference sequence). The CDR3 coding sequence is TGCAGTGCGTTAGGGGTTGTTGAGCAGTTCTTC. It specifies CSALGVVEQFF.

This rearrangement joins TRBV5-6 to TRBJ2-5; D unresolved. Germline-derived CDR1 and CDR2 are SGHDT and YYEEEE. The CDR3 is 14 residues long. Trimming removed 0 bases from V and 5 bases from J, with 11 bases in between. This CDR3 reads CASSLDWSRETQYF. The CDR3, as DNA: TGTGCCAGCAGCTTGGACTGGAGCAGGGAGACCCAGTACTTC.

This clonotype was detected only a few times. This chain connects TRBV20-1 to TRBJ2-7; 7 bases map to TRBD2. V lost 4 bases, J lost 0 bases, and 6 bases stayed unmatched. CDR3 size: 14 residues. Germline assignment: CDR1 DFQATT and CDR2 SNEGSKA (reference sequence). CDR3 coding DNA: TGCAGTGCTAACCGGGACTACATCTCCTACGAGCAGTACTTC. Encoded protein: CSANRDYISYEQYF.

The rearrangement uses TRBV20-1 and TRBJ2-7; D gene unclear. The CDR3 contains 14 residues. Germline CDR1 is DFQATT and CDR2 is SNEGSKA (reference sequence). The V gene lost 6 bases and the J gene lost 3 bases, with 18 bases spanning the gap. The CDR3 region is CSAPGRRALYEQYF. The CDR3 DNA sequence: TGCAGTGCCCCCGGACGTCGGGCGCTCTACGAGCAGTACTTC.

This sequence joins TRBV4-1 and TRBJ1-2, with D possibly being TRBD1 (5 bases). Germline CDR1 reads MGHRA; CDR2 reads YSYEKL. Between the trimmed V and J ends, which lost 1 base and 8 bases, there was a span of 14 bases. This CDR3 is built from 14 residues. The CDR3 coding sequence is TGCGCCAGCAGCCAAGGGTGGAAGGGGCTCGGCTACACCTTC. Protein product: CASSQGWKGLGYTF.

The table lists this clonotype with a few counts. The gene calls are TRBV5-5 and TRBJ2-3; D remains unclear. V dropped 0 bases and J dropped 5 bases, with 19 bases sitting between them. In germline, CDR1 is SGHKS, CDR2 YYEKEE (reference sequence). The CDR3 runs to 17 residues. Written as DNA, the CDR3 is TGTGCCAGCAGCTTGGCGAGGCAGCATCTCTCCGGAGATACGCAGTATTTT. It translates to CASSLARQHLSGDTQYF.

This sequence joins TRBV5-1 and TRBJ2-1; 13 bases line up with TRBD2. CDR3 length equals 18 residues. The trim removed 4 bases at V and 0 bases at J, leaving 7 bases unmatched. Germline V gives CDR1 SGHRS, CDR2 YFSETQ. In DNA, the CDR3 is TGCGCCAGCAGCGTGACTAGCGGGGGGCTCAGCTCCTACAATGAGCAGTTCTTC. Encoded protein: CASSVTSGGLSSYNEQFF.

A few counts support this clonotype. This chain connects TRBV10-3 to TRBJ2-1; D is possibly TRBD1 (6 bases). Trimming took 6 bases from V and 3 from J, leaving 15 bases between them. From germline, CDR1 is ENHRY and CDR2 SYGVKD. The CDR3 runs to 15 residues. Here the CDR3 DNA reads TGTGCCATCAGAGCCCGAGGGGGTGGCTACAATGAGCAGTTCTTC. It is translated as CAIRARGGGYNEQFF.